This TCR beta chain was captured by sequencing in a study of cytomegalovirus exposure and HLA in healthy donors. Notes on the study in general: The likely origin of a cluster of highly shared sequence variants was a sequencing artifact.

This clone was found once. Its antigen remains unknown. Both 60 Vbeta primers and 13 Jbeta primers went into the PCR. Here immunoSEQ multiplex PCR was the method, and the copy in TCRdb shows in-frame clones only, minus some. The repertoire consists of over 150,000 clones, with over 75% occurring once and the leading ten covering approximately 0.092%. This CDR3 has 16 amino acids. V shed 4 bases and J shed 5 bases, with 19 bases lying between them. The germline V gene encodes CDR1 SGHNT and CDR2 YYREEE (reference sequence). V usage is TRBV5-4 and J usage is TRBJ2-1; D is possibly TRBD1 (5 bases). The TCR comes from a boy aged 2 to 10 in good health and CMV-seronegative. The material sequenced was PBMCs. For the CDR3, the DNA is TGTGCCAGCAGCGTGGTAGACAGCGCGGCCCACAATGAGCAGTTCTTC. It is translated as CASSVVDSAAHNEQFF. The full variable domain, rest sourced from reference TRBV5-4 and TRBJ2-1, is ETGVTQSPTHLIKTRGQQVTLRCSSQSGHNTVSWYQQALGQGPQFIFQYYREEENGRGNFPPRFSGLQFPNYSSELNVNALELDDSALYLCASSVVDSAAHNEQFFGPGTRLTVL.